This T cell receptor (beta chain) originates from a study of T cell changes during pregnancy in multiple sclerosis. TCRdb keeps only in-frame clones here, not all; method: immunoSEQ multiplex PCR. This repertoire shows roughly 110,000 clones, 85% to 95% found once; its top ten account for less than 0.9%. The V segment lost 4 bases and the J segment 5 bases; nucleotides outside the gene matches: 8. Germline V gene sequence: CDR1 MNHEY, CDR2 SMNVEV (reference sequence). CDR3 length: 15 amino acids. This TCR came from a female donor in good health, enrolled as a control in a pregnancy study. The specimen was peripheral blood, collected in the third trimester of pregnancy. V and J are TRBV27 and TRBJ2-1; TRBD2 aligns across 7 bases. The CDR3 DNA reads TGTGCCAGCAGTTGGGGCAGCGGGGTCCACAATGAGCAGTTCTTC. Amino acid sequence: CASSWGSGVHNEQFF.